The 10 T cell receptor beta chains presented below share a single source sample, sequenced in a study of blood T cell repertoires in COVID-19. Libraries were prepared by immunoSEQ multiplex PCR; TCRdb keeps only in-frame clonotypes and omits some of them. Found here are 150,000 to 200,000 clones, approximately 80% of them singletons; the top ten hold about 1.5%. Sequenced: peripheral blood. Receptors were obtained from a human donor in a cohort sampled during active COVID-19.

Note on this clone: The junction does not match germline at one end; this may be a read error. The rearrangement links TRBV6-5 to TRBJ1-3, with a weak D call TRBD1 (5 bases). The CDR3 is 16 residues long. Germline-derived CDR1 and CDR2 are MNHEY and SVGAGI. In DNA, the CDR3 is TGTGCCAGCAGTTACTCAAGACAGAGCTCTGGAAACACCATGTATTTT. Protein sequence: CASSYSRQSSGNTMYF.

The CDR3 sequence: CASSLATGAGNTIYF. The CDR3 DNA sequence: TGTGCCAGCAGCTTGGCCACAGGGGCTGGAAACACCATATATTTT. The V gene is TRBV7-2, the J gene TRBJ1-3; the match to TRBD1 covers 7 bases. Trimming cost V 3 bases and J 2 bases; bases outside gene matches: 4. The germline V gene has CDR1 SGHTA and CDR2 FQGNSA. The CDR3 has 15 amino acids.

This rearrangement joins TRBV7-8 to TRBJ1-1, with TRBD1 matching 9 bases. This CDR3 comprises 16 residues. The V and J ends lost 5 bases and 5 bases, in that order; junction bases with no gene match: 12. Germline CDR1 is SGHVS and CDR2 is FQNEAQ. The CDR3 DNA follows: TGTGCCAGCAGCGTAGATCGGGACAGGGTAATGACTGAAGCTTTCTTT. This translates into CASSVDRDRVMTEAFF.

The chain is built from TRBV19 and TRBJ1-2; D is unresolved. The CDR3 is made up of 13 amino acids. The V end was cut by 0 bases, the J end by 7 bases, with 9 bases between. Germline CDR1 LNHDA, CDR2 SQIVND (reference sequence). The DNA of the CDR3 is TGTGCCAGTAGTATAGAAGGAGGGAGTGGCTACACCTTC. It yields the protein CASSIEGGSGYTF.

As for this clone: This CDR3 is also generated by other DNA sequences in the sample. This chain connects TRBV4-3 to TRBJ2-7; D not certain. CDR1 LGHNA and CDR2 YSLEER come from the germline V gene. The CDR3 extends over 13 amino acids. V lost 0 bases and J lost 1, with 4 bases in between. The CDR3 is CASSQDRSYEQYF. DNA for the CDR3: TGCGCCAGCAGCCAAGATCGGTCCTACGAGCAGTACTTC.

The rearrangement joins TRBV24-1 to TRBJ1-2, with 7 bases fitting TRBD1. This CDR3 spans 15 amino acids. Germline-derived CDR1 and CDR2 are KGHDR and SFDVKD. V was pared by 9 bases and J by 4 bases, with 13 bases of the junction left unmatched. The CDR3 reads CATSQSGGLGYGYTF. CDR3 in DNA: TGTGCCACCTCCCAGTCAGGGGGGTTAGGCTATGGCTACACCTTC.

J is TRBJ2-7 and V is TRBV25-1; TRBD1 matches at 9 bases. Trimming at V came to 3 bases and at J to 4 bases, leaving 7 bases not matched to a gene. The CDR3 length is 15 residues. Germline V lookup: CDR1 MGHDK, CDR2 SYGVNS. CDR3 in DNA: TGTGCCAGCAGTGACCCCGGGACAGGGTTTTACGAGCAGTACTTC. It is translated as CASSDPGTGFYEQYF.

The CDR3 spells CASSPLGGADEKLFF. Here the CDR3 DNA reads TGTGCCAGCTCACCACTCGGGGGTGCCGATGAAAAACTGTTTTTT. The rearrangement uses TRBV18 and TRBJ1-4; D is perhaps TRBD1 (5 bases). Germline CDR1 KGHSH, CDR2 LQKENI. Trimming removed 1 base from V and 6 bases from J, with 12 bases in between. The CDR3 contains 15 residues.

The chain has TRBV10-3 and TRBJ1-1; D ambiguous. This CDR3 has 14 residues. Trimming cost V 8 bases and J 2 bases, with 15 bases left between them. Germline loops: CDR1 ENHRY, CDR2 SYGVKD. The CDR3 DNA reads as TGTGCCATCTCACAACAGAGTTTTAACACTGAAGCTTTCTTT. Protein product: CAISQQSFNTEAFF.

V is TRBV4-1 and J is TRBJ2-1, with D tentatively TRBD1 (7 bases). Trimming shortened V by 1 base and J by 0 bases, and 16 bases separated the two germline ends. The CDR3 contains 18 residues. Germline CDR1 is MGHRA and CDR2 is YSYEKL. In nucleotides, the CDR3 is TGCGCCAGCAGCCAAGGCCGGGTGCGGGACAGCTCCTACAATGAGCAGTTCTTC. Residues: CASSQGRVRDSSYNEQFF.